These T cell receptor beta chains were read from a single sample in a study of preoperative IRX-2 immunotherapy in early breast cancer. Measured with immunoSEQ multiplex PCR; TCRdb has only the in-frame clones, and not every one. The data show approximately 30,000 clones, about 90% seen once. The sample was tumor tissue, taken after IRX-2 immunotherapy. These receptors were obtained from a human donor with breast cancer. Both conserved end residues are part of each CDR3. D genes are given only for firm matches. Some rows mark clone size as missing; the rest say once, few, many or name a class of expanded clone.

>TRBJ2-1|TRBV6-8|NA|NA
CASSYGGWDEQFF
TGTGCCAGCAGTTACGGGGGCTGGGATGAGCAGTTCTTC
>TRBJ1-3|TRBV11-3|NA|NA
CASKAGASGNTIYF
TGTGCCAGCAAGGCAGGTGCCTCTGGAAACACCATATATTTT
>TRBJ1-4|TRBV7-8|NA|NA
CASSQGGANEKLFF
TGTGCCAGCAGCCAAGGGGGGGCTAATGAAAAACTGTTTTTT
>TRBJ2-1|TRBV12-5|TRBD2|NA
CASGSGGGTQFF
TGTGCTAGTGGTTCCGGGGGAGGGACGCAGTTCTTC
>TRBJ2-1|TRBV30|NA|NA
CAWSVSHNEQFF
TGTGCCTGGAGTGTATCCCACAATGAGCAGTTCTTC
>TRBJ1-6|TRBV6-8|TRBD1|NA
CASSYPDRGRGENSLLHF
TGTGCCAGCAGTTACCCCGACAGGGGGCGGGGGGAAAATTCACTCCTCCACTTT
>TRBJ2-1|TRBV19|NA|NA
CASSTRTGEQFF
TGTGCCAGTAGTACCAGGACGGGGGAGCAGTTCTTC
>TRBJ1-2|TRBV6-8|NA|NA
CASSDTNYGYTF
TGTGCCAGCAGTGACACTAACTATGGCTACACCTTC
>TRBJ2-2|TRBV19|NA|NA
CASSSGQIGELFF
TGTGCCAGTAGCTCCGGACAGATCGGGGAGCTGTTTTTT
>TRBJ1-3|TRBV11-3|NA|once
CASSLGRAGNTIYF
TGTGCCAGCAGCTTAGGCAGGGCTGGAAACACCATATATTTT
>TRBJ2-5|TRBV18|TRBD1|NA
CASSPKGQGETQYF
TGTGCCAGCTCACCAAAGGGACAGGGAGAGACCCAGTACTTC
>TRBJ2-3|TRBV14|TRBD1|few
CASSRQGTDTQYF
TGTGCCAGCAGCCGACAGGGTACAGATACGCAGTATTTT
>TRBJ1-5|TRBV7-2|NA|NA
CASSPGLDQPQHF
TGTGCCAGCAGCCCAGGGCTTGATCAGCCCCAGCATTTT
>TRBJ1-2|TRBV11-3|NA|few
CASSLGSAANYGYTF
TGTGCCAGCAGCTTGGGGTCAGCAGCTAACTATGGCTACACCTTC
>TRBJ1-2|TRBV5-1|NA|NA
CASSLVPGEVYGYTF
TGCGCCAGCAGCCTGGTTCCAGGAGAAGTCTATGGCTACACCTTC
>TRBJ1-1|TRBV5-1|TRBD1|NA
CASSFDRGNTEAFF
TGCGCCAGCAGCTTCGACAGGGGGAACACTGAAGCTTTCTTT
>TRBJ1-1|TRBV28|TRBD1|once
CASSPDRRYTEAFF
TGTGCCAGCAGTCCGGACAGGAGATACACTGAAGCTTTCTTT
>TRBJ2-2|TRBV11-3|NA|NA
CASSHNSGGAGELFF
TGTGCCAGCAGCCATAATAGCGGCGGGGCCGGGGAGCTGTTTTTT